This T cell receptor (beta chain) was observed in a study of CD8 T cells in Susac syndrome. From blood CD8+ and CD4+ T cells, the TCR beta chain was sequenced. The patients serving as multiple sclerosis controls were treatment-naive. They had stable or active relapsing-remitting disease and fulfilled revised McDonald criteria. The CD8+ and CD4+ T cells were isolated magnetically using a negative isolation approach, whereas the TEMRA cells were enriched by FACS. When the RNA was reverse transcribed, random hexamers were used with an input of roughly 0.45 to 1 ug. TCRdb ran MiXCR on the immunoSEQ multiplex PCR reads and lists one entry per CDR3 protein. The table shows about 73,000 distinct CDR3 sequences, with about 95% occurring only once. The sample was CD8+ T cells from PBMCs. The origin of this receptor is a human donor with multiple sclerosis.

CDR3 in DNA: TGTGCCAGCAGTGACGGGCGGTGGCATGAGCAGTTCTTC. This encodes CASSDGRWHEQFF. The chain couples TRBV2 to TRBJ2-1; D is uncertain. Trimming pared 3 bases from V and 8 bases from J, leaving 11 bases between. Germline CDR1 SNHLY, CDR2 FYNNEI. This CDR3 is built from 13 residues.